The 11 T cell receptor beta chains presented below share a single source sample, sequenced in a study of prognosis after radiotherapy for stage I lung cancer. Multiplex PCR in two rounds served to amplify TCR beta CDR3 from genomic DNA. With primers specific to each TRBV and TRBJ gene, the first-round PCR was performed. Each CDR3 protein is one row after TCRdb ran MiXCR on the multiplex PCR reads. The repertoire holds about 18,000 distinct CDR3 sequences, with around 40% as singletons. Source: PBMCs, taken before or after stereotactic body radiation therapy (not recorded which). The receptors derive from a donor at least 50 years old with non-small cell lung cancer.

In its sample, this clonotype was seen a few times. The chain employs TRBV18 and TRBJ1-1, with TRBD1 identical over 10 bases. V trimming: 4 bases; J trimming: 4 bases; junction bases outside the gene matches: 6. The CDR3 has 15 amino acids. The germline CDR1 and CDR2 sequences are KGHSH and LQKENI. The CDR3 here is CASSLGQGTSTEAFF. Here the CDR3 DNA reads TGTGCCAGCTCACTGGGACAGGGGACGAGCACTGAAGCTTTCTTT.

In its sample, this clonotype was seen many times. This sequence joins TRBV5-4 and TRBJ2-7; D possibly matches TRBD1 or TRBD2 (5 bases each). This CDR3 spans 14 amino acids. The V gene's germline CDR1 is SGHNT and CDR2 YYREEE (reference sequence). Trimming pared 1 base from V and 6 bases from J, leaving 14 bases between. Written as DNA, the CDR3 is TGTGCCAGCAGCTTGTGGGACCGAACCTCCGAGCAGTACTTC. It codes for CASSLWDRTSEQYF.

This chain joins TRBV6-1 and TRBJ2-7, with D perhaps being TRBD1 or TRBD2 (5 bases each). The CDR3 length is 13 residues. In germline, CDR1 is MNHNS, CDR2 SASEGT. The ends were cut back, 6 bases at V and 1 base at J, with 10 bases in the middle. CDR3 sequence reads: CASRVGGSYEQYF. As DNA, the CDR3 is TGTGCCAGCAGGGTTGGGGGTTCCTACGAGCAGTACTTC.

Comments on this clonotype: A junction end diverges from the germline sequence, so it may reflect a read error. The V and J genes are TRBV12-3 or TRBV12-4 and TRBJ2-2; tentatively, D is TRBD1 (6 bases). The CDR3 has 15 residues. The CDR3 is CAISLRDTYTVELFF. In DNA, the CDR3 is TGTGCCATCAGTTTGAGGGACACCTACACCGTGGAGCTGTTTTTT.

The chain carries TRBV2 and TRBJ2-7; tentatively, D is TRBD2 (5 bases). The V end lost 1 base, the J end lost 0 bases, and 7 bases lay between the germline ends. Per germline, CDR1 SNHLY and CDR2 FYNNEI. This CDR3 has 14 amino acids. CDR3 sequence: CASSEGGSSYEQYF. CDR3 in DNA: TGTGCCAGCAGTGAAGGTGGGAGCTCCTACGAGCAGTACTTC.

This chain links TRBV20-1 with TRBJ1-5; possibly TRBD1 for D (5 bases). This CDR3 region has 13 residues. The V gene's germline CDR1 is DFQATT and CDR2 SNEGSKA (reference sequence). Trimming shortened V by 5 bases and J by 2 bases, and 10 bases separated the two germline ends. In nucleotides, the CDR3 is TGCAGTGCTGGGGGGAAGGGCAATCAGCCCCAGCATTTT. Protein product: CSAGGKGNQPQHF.

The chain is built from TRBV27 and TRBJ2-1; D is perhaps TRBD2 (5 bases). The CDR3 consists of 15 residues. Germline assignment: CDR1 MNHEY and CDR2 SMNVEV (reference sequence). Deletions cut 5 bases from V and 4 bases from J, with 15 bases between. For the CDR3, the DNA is TGTGCCAGCAGTCACCGGACTGCATTGTACAATGAGCAGTTCTTC. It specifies CASSHRTALYNEQFF.

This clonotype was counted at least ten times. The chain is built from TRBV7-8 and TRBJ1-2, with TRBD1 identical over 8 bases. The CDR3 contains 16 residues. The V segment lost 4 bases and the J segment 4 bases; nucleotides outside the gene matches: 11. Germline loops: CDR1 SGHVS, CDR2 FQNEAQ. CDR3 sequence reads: CASSSSPGQEVYGYTF. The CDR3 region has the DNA TGTGCCAGCAGCTCTAGCCCGGGACAGGAGGTCTATGGCTACACCTTC.

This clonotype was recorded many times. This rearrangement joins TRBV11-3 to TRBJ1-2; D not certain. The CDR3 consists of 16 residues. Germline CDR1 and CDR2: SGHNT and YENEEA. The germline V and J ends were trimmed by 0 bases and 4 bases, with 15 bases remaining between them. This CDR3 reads CASSLDYRVSVYGYTF. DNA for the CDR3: TGTGCCAGCAGCTTAGATTACCGGGTATCGGTCTATGGCTACACCTTC.

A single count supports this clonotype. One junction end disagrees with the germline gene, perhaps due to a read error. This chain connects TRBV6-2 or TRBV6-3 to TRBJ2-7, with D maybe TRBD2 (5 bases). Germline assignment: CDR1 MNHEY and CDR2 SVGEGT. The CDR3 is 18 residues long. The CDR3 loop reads CASSESEGSGTVPYDQYF. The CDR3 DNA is TGTGCCAGCAGCGAAAGTGAGGGATCCGGAACAGTCCCCTACGATCAGTACTTC.

CDR3: CARGPGANVLTF. In nucleotides, the CDR3 is TGTGCCAGAGGACCTGGGGCCAACGTCCTGACTTTC. This rearrangement joins TRBV6-1 to TRBJ2-6; D is undetermined. The germline V gene encodes CDR1 MNHNS and CDR2 SASEGT. This CDR3 has 12 residues. V lost 9 bases, J lost 2 bases, and 5 bases lay in between.